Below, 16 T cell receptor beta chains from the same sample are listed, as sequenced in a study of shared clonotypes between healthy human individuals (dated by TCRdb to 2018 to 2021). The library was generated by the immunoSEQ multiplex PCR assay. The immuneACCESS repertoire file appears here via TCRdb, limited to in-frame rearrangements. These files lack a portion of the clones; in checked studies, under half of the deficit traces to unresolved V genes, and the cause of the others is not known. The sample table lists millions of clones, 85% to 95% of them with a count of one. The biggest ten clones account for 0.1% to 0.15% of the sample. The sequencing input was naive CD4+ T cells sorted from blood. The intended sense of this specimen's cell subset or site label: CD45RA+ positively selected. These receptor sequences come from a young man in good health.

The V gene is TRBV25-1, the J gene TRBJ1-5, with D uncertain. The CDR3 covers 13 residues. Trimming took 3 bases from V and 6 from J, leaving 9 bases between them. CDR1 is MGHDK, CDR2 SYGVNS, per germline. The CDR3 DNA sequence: TGTGCCAGCAGTGACTATTACGGTCAGCCCCAGCATTTT. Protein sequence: CASSDYYGQPQHF.

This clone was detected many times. CDR3 bases: TGTGCCAGCAGTGTTGAGGGTTCGGACTATGGCTACACCTTC. Translated: CASSVEGSDYGYTF. V is TRBV2 and J is TRBJ1-2; no definite D call. Looked up from germline, CDR1 is SNHLY and CDR2 is FYNNEI. The V end was cut by 4 bases, the J end by 3 bases, with 12 bases between. This CDR3 is built from 14 residues. The variable domain in full, completed from reference TRBV2 and TRBJ1-2, reads EPEVTQTPSHQVTQMGQEVILRCVPISNHLYFYWYRQILGQKVEFLVSFYNNEISEKSEIFDDQFSVERPDGSNFTLKIRSTKLEDSAMYFCASSVEGSDYGYTFGSGTRLTVV.

The CDR3 here is CAISEDGIRTDTQYF. In nucleotides, the CDR3 is TGTGCCATCAGTGAAGACGGGATTCGGACAGATACGCAGTATTTT. This chain joins TRBV10-3 and TRBJ2-3, with D possibly matching TRBD2 (5 bases). This CDR3 has 15 amino acids. Germline loops: CDR1 ENHRY, CDR2 SYGVKD. The V end was cut by 3 bases, the J end by 3 bases, with 13 bases between.

Written as DNA, the CDR3 is TGTGCCAGCAGCTTATTGGCGGGGCTAACCGGGGAGCTGTTTTTT. Translated: CASSLLAGLTGELFF. The chain recombines TRBV7-2 with TRBJ2-2; a weak D match, TRBD2 (6 bases). In germline, CDR1 is SGHTA, CDR2 FQGNSA. V lost 2 bases, J lost 5 bases, and 12 bases lay in between. The CDR3 has 15 amino acids.

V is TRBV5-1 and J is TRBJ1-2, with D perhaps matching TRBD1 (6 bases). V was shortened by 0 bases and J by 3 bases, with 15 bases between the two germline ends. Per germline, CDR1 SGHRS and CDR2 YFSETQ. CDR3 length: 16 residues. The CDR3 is CASSLEPGAYYYGYTF. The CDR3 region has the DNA TGCGCCAGCAGCTTGGAGCCGGGGGCTTACTACTATGGCTACACCTTC.

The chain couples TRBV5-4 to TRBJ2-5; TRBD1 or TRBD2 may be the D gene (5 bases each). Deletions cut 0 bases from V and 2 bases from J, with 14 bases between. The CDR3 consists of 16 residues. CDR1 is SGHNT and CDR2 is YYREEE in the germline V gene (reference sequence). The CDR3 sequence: CASSLVGTRQQETQYF. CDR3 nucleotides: TGTGCCAGCAGCTTGGTGGGGACCAGACAGCAAGAGACCCAGTACTTC.

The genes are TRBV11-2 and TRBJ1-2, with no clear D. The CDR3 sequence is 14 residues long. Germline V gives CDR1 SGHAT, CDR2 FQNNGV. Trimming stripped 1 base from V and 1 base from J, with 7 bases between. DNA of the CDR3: TGTGCCAGCAGCTTAGTACCCAGTAACTATGGCTACACCTTC. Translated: CASSLVPSNYGYTF. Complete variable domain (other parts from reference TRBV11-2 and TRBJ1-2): EAGVAQSPRYKIIEKRQSVAFWCNPISGHATLYWYQQILGQGPKLLIQFQNNGVVDDSQLPKDRFSAERLKGVDSTLKIQPAKLEDSAVYLCASSLVPSNYGYTFGSGTRLTVV.

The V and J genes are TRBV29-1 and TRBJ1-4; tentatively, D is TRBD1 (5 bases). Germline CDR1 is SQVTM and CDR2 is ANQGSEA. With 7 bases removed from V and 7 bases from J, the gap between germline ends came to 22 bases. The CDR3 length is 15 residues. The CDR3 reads CSAAGALDTSEKLFF. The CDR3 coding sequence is TGCAGCGCCGCTGGGGCCTTAGACACCAGTGAAAAACTGTTTTTT.

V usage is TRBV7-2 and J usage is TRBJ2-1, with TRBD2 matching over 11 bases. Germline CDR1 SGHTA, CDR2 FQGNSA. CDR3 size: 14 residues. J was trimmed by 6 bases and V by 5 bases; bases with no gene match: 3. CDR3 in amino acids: CASSLTSGTNEQFF. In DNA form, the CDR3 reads TGTGCCAGCAGCCTGACTAGCGGGACCAATGAGCAGTTCTTC.

The CDR3 protein is CASSLDKGPDRRGTDTQYF. CDR3 bases: TGTGCCAGCAGCTTAGATAAGGGCCCGGACAGGAGGGGCACAGATACGCAGTATTTT. V and J are TRBV11-3 and TRBJ2-3; D might be TRBD1 (7 bases). The V gene's germline CDR1 is SGHNT and CDR2 YENEEA. CDR3 length: 19 amino acids. Trimming cost V 0 bases and J 1 base, with 20 bases left between them.

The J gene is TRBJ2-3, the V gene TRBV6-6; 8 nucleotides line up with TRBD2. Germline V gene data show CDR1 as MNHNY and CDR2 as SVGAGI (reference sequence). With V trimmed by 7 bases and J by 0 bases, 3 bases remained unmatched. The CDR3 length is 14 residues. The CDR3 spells CASTIAGSTDTQYF. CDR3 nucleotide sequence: TGTGCCAGCACCATAGCGGGGAGCACAGATACGCAGTATTTT.

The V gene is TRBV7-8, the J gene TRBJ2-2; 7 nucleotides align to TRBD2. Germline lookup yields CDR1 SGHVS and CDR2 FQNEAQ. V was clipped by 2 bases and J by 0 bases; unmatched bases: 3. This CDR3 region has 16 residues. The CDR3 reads CASSLYGRANTGELFF. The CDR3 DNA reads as TGTGCCAGCAGCTTATATGGGAGGGCGAACACCGGGGAGCTGTTTTTT.

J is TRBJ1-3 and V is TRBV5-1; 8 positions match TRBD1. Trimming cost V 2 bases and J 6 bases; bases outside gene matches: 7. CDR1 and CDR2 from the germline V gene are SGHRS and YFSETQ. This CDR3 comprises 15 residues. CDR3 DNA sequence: TGCGCCAGCAGCTTTGGCCCAGGGGGCGAAAACACCATATATTTT. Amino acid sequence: CASSFGPGGENTIYF.

The CDR3 sequence is CASSLSSLSEQYF. The CDR3 coding sequence is TGCGCCAGCAGCTTGAGTAGCCTTAGCGAGCAGTACTTC. The chain employs TRBV5-1 and TRBJ2-7, with D hard to call. The ends were cut back, 1 base at V and 6 bases at J, with 11 bases in the middle. CDR1 and CDR2 (germline): SGHRS, YFSETQ. There are 13 residues in the CDR3.

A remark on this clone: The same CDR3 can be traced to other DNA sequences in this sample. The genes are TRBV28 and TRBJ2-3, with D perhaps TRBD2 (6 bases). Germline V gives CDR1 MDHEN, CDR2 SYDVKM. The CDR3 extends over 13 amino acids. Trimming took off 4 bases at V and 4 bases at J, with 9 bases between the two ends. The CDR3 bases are TGTGCCAGCAGTTCCGGACTACCAGATACGCAGTATTTT. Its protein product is CASSSGLPDTQYF.

DNA of the CDR3: TGCGCCAGCAGTTCCTTTGGGCGGGAGTACAATGAGCAGTTCTTC. Its translation: CASSSFGREYNEQFF. This chain joins TRBV5-1 and TRBJ2-1, with TRBD2 identical over 7 bases. The CDR3 sequence is 15 residues long. Germline CDR1 SGHRS, CDR2 YFSETQ. After removal of 5 bases from V and 4 bases from J, the junction contained 9 bases not matched to a gene.